The 9 T cell receptor beta chains below come from one sample, sequenced in a study of blood T cell repertoires in COVID-19. Profiled with immunoSEQ multiplex PCR; TCRdb holds only in-frame clones, not every one. Among approximately 230,000 clones listed, 87% were seen once. The sequenced sample consisted of PBMCs or T cells enriched from blood (not recorded which). Every receptor here comes from a woman aged 30 to 39 with acute COVID-19.

The genes are TRBV25-1 and TRBJ1-5, with no clear D. Germline-derived CDR1 and CDR2 are MGHDK and SYGVNS. V lost 4 bases and J lost 0, with 7 bases in between. The CDR3 sequence is 14 residues long. CDR3 DNA: TGTGCCAGCAGTGGTCAGATTAGCAATCAGCCCCAGCATTTT. This codes for CASSGQISNQPQHF. The complete variable domain, with remaining parts taken from reference TRBV25-1 and TRBJ1-5, reads EADIYQTPRYLVIGTGKKITLECSQTMGHDKMYWYQQDPGMELHLIHYSYGVNSTEKGDLSSESTVSRIRTEHFPLTLESARPSHTSQYLCASSGQISNQPQHFGDGTRLSIL.

The chain has TRBV6-1 and TRBJ1-1; 7 nucleotides align to TRBD1. Germline trimming cut 1 base from V and 0 bases from J; bases unmatched to any gene: 8. The CDR3 is made up of 17 amino acids. Germline CDR1 MNHNS, CDR2 SASEGT. CDR3 coding DNA: TGTGCCAGCAGTGAAGTTTGGACAGGACTAATGAACACTGAAGCTTTCTTT. It is translated as CASSEVWTGLMNTEAFF.

This clone was counted once. The chain couples TRBV29-1 to TRBJ2-1; 9 bases align to TRBD2. Germline loops: CDR1 SQVTM, CDR2 ANQGSEA. The trim removed 5 bases at V and 1 base at J, leaving 3 bases unmatched. The CDR3 totals 14 residues. The CDR3 region has the DNA TGCAGCGTTTTTCTAGCGGGGTCCTACAATGAGCAGTTCTTC. Protein: CSVFLAGSYNEQFF.

The rearrangement uses TRBV18 and TRBJ1-6; tentative D call: TRBD1 (5 bases). Germline-derived CDR1 and CDR2 are KGHSH and LQKENI. The CDR3 is 15 residues long. Trimming removed 6 bases at V and 6 bases at J, with 15 bases between. CDR3 DNA sequence: TGTGCCAGCTCTCTACAGGAAGCGCCTAATTCACCCCTCCACTTT. Translating it yields CASSLQEAPNSPLHF. Filled out from reference TRBV18 and TRBJ1-6, the complete variable domain reads NAGVMQNPRHLVRRRGQEARLRCSPMKGHSHVYWYRQLPEEGLKFMVYLQKENIIDESGMPKERFSAEFPKEGPSILRIQQVVRGDSAAYFCASSLQEAPNSPLHFGNGTRLTVT.

This rearrangement joins TRBV9 to TRBJ2-3; D remains ambiguous. This CDR3 has 14 amino acids. Trimming stripped 4 bases from V and 2 bases from J, with 11 bases between. Germline-derived CDR1 and CDR2 are SGDLS and YYNGEE. The CDR3 region is CASSPEVVTDTQYF. Here the CDR3 DNA reads TGTGCCAGCAGCCCCGAGGTAGTCACAGATACGCAGTATTTT.

This chain connects TRBV7-2 to TRBJ1-6; TRBD1 might be the D (6 bases). The V and J ends lost 6 bases and 7 bases respectively, with 13 bases between them. Germline values: CDR1 SGHTA, CDR2 FQGNSA. This CDR3 is 14 amino acids long. The CDR3 nucleotides are TGTGCCAGCAGACCTGGACAGTTAAATTCACCCCTCCACTTT. Translating it yields CASRPGQLNSPLHF. The whole variable domain, remainder taken from reference TRBV7-2 and TRBJ1-6, is GAGVSQSPSNKVTEKGKDVELRCDPISGHTALYWYRQSLGQGLEFLIYFQGNSAPDKSGLPSDRFSAERTGGSVSTLTIQRTQQEDSAVYLCASRPGQLNSPLHFGNGTRLTVT.

The chain joins TRBV19 to TRBJ1-6; D uncertain. CDR3 length: 12 amino acids. Germline loops: CDR1 LNHDA, CDR2 SQIVND (reference sequence). With 5 bases removed from V and 15 bases from J, the gap between germline ends came to 14 bases. Written as DNA, the CDR3 is TGTGCCAGTAGTTCCACCGTTAGACTCCTCCACTTT. This translates into CASSSTVRLLHF.

The chain combines TRBV19 with TRBJ1-2, with D tentatively TRBD1 (5 bases). The V gene's germline CDR1 is LNHDA and CDR2 SQIVND (reference sequence). The CDR3 extends over 13 amino acids. V was cut by 3 bases and J by 4 bases, with 9 bases left in between. CDR3 protein: CASSIPTAYGYTF. Written as DNA, the CDR3 is TGTGCCAGTAGTATCCCGACAGCCTATGGCTACACCTTC.

The rearrangement links TRBV18 to TRBJ1-1; D gene uncertain. From germline, CDR1 is KGHSH and CDR2 LQKENI. V dropped 9 bases and J dropped 0 bases, with 11 bases sitting between them. There are 13 residues in the CDR3. The CDR3 region is CASATGVNTEAFF. The CDR3 DNA sequence: TGTGCCAGTGCAACGGGTGTGAACACTGAAGCTTTCTTT. The full variable domain, in which reference TRBV18 and TRBJ1-1 provide the parts outside the CDR3, is NAGVMQNPRHLVRRRGQEARLRCSPMKGHSHVYWYRQLPEEGLKFMVYLQKENIIDESGMPKERFSAEFPKEGPSILRIQQVVRGDSAAYFCASATGVNTEAFFGQGTRLTVV.